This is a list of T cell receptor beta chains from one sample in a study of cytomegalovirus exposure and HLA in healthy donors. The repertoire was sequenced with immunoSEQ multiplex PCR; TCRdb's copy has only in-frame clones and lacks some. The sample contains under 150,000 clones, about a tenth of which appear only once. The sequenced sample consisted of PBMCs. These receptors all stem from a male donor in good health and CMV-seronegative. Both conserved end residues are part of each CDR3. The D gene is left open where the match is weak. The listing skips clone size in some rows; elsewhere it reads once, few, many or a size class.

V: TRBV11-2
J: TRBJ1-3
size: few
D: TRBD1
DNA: TGTGCCAGCAGCTCATCCAGGGGGCCCCCTGGAAACACCATATATTTT
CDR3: CASSSSRGPPGNTIYF

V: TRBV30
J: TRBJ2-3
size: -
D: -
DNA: TGTGCCTGGAATGGGGGGACAGATACGCAGTATTTT
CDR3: CAWNGGTDTQYF

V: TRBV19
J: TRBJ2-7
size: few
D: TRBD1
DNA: TGTGCCAGTAGCCTTCCTGGGACAGGGGACGAGCAGTACTTC
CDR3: CASSLPGTGDEQYF

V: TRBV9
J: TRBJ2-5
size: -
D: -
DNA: TGTGCCAGCAGCGTAGGGAGGGGGCCCCAAGAGACCCAGTACTTC
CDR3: CASSVGRGPQETQYF

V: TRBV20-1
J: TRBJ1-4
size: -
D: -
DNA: TGCAGTGCTACGGATGAAAAACTGTTTTTT
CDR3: CSATDEKLFF

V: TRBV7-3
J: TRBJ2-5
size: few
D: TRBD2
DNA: TGTGCCAGCAGCTTCGCCGGACTAGCAGGGGAGACCCAGTACTTC
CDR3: CASSFAGLAGETQYF

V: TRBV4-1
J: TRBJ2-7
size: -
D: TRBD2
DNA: TGCGCCAGCAGCCAAGATCCAGGGACTAGCCGCTCCTACGAGCAGTACTTC
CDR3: CASSQDPGTSRSYEQYF

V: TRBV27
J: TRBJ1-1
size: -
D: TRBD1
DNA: TGTGCCAGCAGTTACAGGGGCGTGGACACTGAAGCTTTCTTT
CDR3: CASSYRGVDTEAFF

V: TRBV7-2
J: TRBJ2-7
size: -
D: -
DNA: TGTGCCAGCAGCATGGACTACGGGAGCTACGAGCAGTACTTC
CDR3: CASSMDYGSYEQYF

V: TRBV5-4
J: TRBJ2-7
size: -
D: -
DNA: TGTGCCAGCAGCCCGGATGAGCGCGAGCAGTACTTC
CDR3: CASSPDEREQYF

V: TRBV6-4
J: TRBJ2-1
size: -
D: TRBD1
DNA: TGTGCCAGCAGTCCACAGGCAGGGGGCGAGGGTGAGCAGTTCTTC
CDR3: CASSPQAGGEGEQFF

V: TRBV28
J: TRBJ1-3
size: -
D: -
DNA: TGTGCCAGCAGTTCCGGGCCTCGGGGAGGAAACACCATATATTTT
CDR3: CASSSGPRGGNTIYF

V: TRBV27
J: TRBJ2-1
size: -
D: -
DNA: TGTGCCAGCAGGGGGCAGAGCTCCTACAATGAGCAGTTCTTC
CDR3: CASRGQSSYNEQFF

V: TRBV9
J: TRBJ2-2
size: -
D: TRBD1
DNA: TGTGCCAGCAGCGCCTGGACAGGTCGGGCCACCGGGGAGCTGTTTTTT
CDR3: CASSAWTGRATGELFF

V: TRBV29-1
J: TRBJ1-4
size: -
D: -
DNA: TGCAGCGTGGAAGGGCCCCCGGGTAATGAAAAACTGTTTTTT
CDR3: CSVEGPPGNEKLFF

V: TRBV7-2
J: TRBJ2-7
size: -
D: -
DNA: TGTGCCAGCACTCGCGGTGGCTCCTACGAGCAGTACTTC
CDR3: CASTRGGSYEQYF

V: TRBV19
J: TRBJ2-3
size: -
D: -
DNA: TGTGCCAGTAGTATAGGTCTAGCAGCAGATACGCAGTATTTT
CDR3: CASSIGLAADTQYF

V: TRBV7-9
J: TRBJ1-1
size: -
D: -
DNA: TGTGCCAGCAGCGAAGGGACACAGAACACTGAAGCTTTCTTT
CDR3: CASSEGTQNTEAFF

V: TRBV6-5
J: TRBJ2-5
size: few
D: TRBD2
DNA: TGTGCCAGCAACCCACTAGCGGGAGGAAGCGAGACCCAGTACTTC
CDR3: CASNPLAGGSETQYF

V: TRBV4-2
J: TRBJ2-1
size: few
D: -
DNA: TGTGCCAGCAGCCAGATCCTGAGCTCCTACAATGAGCAGTTCTTC
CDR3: CASSQILSSYNEQFF

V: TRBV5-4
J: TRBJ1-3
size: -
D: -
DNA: TGTGCCAGCAGCTTGAACGGGGGTCGTGCTGGAAACACCATATATTTT
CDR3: CASSLNGGRAGNTIYF

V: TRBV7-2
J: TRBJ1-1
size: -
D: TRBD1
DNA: TGTGCCAGCAGCTTAGTTGGCAGGGGGGCTGAAGCTTTCTTT
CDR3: CASSLVGRGAEAFF

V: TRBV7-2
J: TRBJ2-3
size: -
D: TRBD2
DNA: TGTGCCAGCAGTTCTAGCGGGAGTGGTTCAGATACGCAGTATTTT
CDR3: CASSSSGSGSDTQYF

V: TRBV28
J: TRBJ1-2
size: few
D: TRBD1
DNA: TGTGCCGTCCCGGGACAGAGAGCTAACTATGGCTACACCTTC
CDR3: CAVPGQRANYGYTF

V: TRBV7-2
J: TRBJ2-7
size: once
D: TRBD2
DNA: TGTGCCAGCAGCTTCGAACTAGCGGACTCCTACGAGCAGTACTTC
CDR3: CASSFELADSYEQYF

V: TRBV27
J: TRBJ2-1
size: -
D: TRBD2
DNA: TGTGCCAGCAGTTTATGGACTAGCGGGACCGTCAGTGAGCAGTTCTTC
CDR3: CASSLWTSGTVSEQFF

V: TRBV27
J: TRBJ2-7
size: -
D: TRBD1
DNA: TGTGCCAGCAGCACGATCCGGACAGGGTCATCAGTGATTCAGGGCGAGCAGTACTTC
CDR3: CASSTIRTGSSVIQGEQYF

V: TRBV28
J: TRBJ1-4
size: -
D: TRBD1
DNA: TGTGCCAGCAGTCGACGACAGGGAGCTTCAACTAATGAAAAACTGTTTTTT
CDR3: CASSRRQGASTNEKLFF

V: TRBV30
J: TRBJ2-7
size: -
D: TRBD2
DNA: TGTGCCGGGGGGAGGGAGGGAACGTTCCACGAGCAGTACTTC
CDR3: CAGGREGTFHEQYF

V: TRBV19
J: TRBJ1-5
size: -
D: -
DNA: TGTGCCAGTAGTACCACAGCTCAGCCCCAGCATTTT
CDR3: CASSTTAQPQHF

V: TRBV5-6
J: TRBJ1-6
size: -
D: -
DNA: TGTGCCAGCAGCTTTTACAGGGAAAATTCACCCCTCCACTTT
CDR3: CASSFYRENSPLHF

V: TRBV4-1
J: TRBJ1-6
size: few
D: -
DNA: TGCGCCAGCAGCCCCTACGCGGGGCCCCATTCACCCCTCCACTTT
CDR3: CASSPYAGPHSPLHF

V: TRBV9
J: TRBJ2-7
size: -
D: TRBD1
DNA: TGTGCCAGCAGCGTAGACAGGGGGCCATACTACGAGCAGTACTTC
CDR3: CASSVDRGPYYEQYF

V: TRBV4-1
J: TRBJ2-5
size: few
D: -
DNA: TGCGCCAGCAGGCAGGGCGCAGGAGAGACCCAGTACTTC
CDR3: CASRQGAGETQYF

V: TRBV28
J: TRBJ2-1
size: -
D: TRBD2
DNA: TGTGCCAGCAGTTTATACGGGCTAGCGGGAGGCTATGAGCAGTTCTTC
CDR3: CASSLYGLAGGYEQFF

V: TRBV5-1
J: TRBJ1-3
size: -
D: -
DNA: TGCGCCAGCAGAGGAGAGCCTGGAAACACCATATATTTT
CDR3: CASRGEPGNTIYF

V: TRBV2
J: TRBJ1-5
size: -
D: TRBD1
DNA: TGTGCCAGCGTCAGTCGGCACAGGGGGTCCCAGCATTTT
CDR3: CASVSRHRGSQHF

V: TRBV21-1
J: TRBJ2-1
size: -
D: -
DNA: TGTGCCAGCAGCAAAGGGGCTAGCGGCGATGAGCAGTTCTTC
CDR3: CASSKGASGDEQFF

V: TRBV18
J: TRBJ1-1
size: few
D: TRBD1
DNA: TGTGCCAGCTCACCAGGGACAGCAGACACTGAAGCTTTCTTT
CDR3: CASSPGTADTEAFF

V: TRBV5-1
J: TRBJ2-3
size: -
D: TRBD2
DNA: TGCGCCAGCAGCTTGATGTCCCTAGCGGGGGGTTGGGATACGCAGTATTTT
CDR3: CASSLMSLAGGWDTQYF

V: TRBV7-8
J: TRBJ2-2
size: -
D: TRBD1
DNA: TGTGCCAGCGACAGGGCCACCGGGGAGCTGTTTTTT
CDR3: CASDRATGELFF

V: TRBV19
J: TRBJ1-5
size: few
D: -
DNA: TGTGCCAGTAGTATTACCTTTAGGAGGGGCCAGATAAATCAGCCCCAGCATTTT
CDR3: CASSITFRRGQINQPQHF

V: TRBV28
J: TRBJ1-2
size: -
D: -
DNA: TGTGCCAGCAGTTTCCGGGGCTACACCTTC
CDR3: CASSFRGYTF

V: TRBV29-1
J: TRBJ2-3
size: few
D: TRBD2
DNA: TGCAGCGTCGCCGGGACTAGCGGGGCAGATACGCAGTATTTT
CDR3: CSVAGTSGADTQYF

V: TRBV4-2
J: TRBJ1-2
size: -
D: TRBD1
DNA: TGTGCCAGCAGCCAAGCCGGGGACAGGGTGCAGGGCTACACCTTC
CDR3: CASSQAGDRVQGYTF

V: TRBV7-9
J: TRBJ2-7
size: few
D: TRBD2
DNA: TGTGCCAGCAGCTTAGCTCTAGCGGGAGGATCCTACGAGCAGTACTTC
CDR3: CASSLALAGGSYEQYF

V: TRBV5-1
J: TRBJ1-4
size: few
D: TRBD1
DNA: TGCGCCAGCAGCTTGTTGGGACAGATGGGAATTGGTGAAAAACTGTTTTTT
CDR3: CASSLLGQMGIGEKLFF

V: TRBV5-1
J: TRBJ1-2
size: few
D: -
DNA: TGCGCCAGCAGCGCGGGACTCTATGGCTACACCTTC
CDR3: CASSAGLYGYTF

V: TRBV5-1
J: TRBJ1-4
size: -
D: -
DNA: TGCGCCAGAAACCATACACGGGGTGAAAAACTGTTTTTT
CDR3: CARNHTRGEKLFF

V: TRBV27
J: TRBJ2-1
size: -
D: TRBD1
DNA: TGTGCCAGCAGTTTATCGACAGGGGGCTACAATGAGCAGTTCTTC
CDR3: CASSLSTGGYNEQFF

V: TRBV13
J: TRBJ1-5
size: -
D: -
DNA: TGTGCCAGCAGCTTGTCGGGAGGGAACAATCAGCCCCAGCATTTT
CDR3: CASSLSGGNNQPQHF

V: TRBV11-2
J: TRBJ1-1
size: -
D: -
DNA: TGTGCCAGCAGCTTAGGTCCCAGGGGCGCGAACACTGAAGCTTTCTTT
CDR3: CASSLGPRGANTEAFF

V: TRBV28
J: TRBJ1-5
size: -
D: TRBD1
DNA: TGTGCCAGCAGTTTCGGACAGGGGGGTGTCAATCAGCCCCAGCATTTT
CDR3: CASSFGQGGVNQPQHF

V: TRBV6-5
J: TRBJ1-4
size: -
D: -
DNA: TGTGCCAGCAGCTTAGGGGGAGCAGGGGAAAAACTGTTTTTT
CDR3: CASSLGGAGEKLFF

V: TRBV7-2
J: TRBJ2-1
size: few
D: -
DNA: TGTGCCAGCAGCTCAGGCGGGGCCCTCCTAGGGCGGCAGTTCTTC
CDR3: CASSSGGALLGRQFF

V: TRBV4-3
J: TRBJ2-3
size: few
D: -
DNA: TGCGCCAGCAGCCAAGAACTAATCGCAGGGGCCGATACGCAGTATTTT
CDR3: CASSQELIAGADTQYF

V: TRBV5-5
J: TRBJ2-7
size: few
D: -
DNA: TGTGCCAGCAGCTTGGTTCAGGGGTTTGGCACCTACGAGCAGTACTTC
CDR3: CASSLVQGFGTYEQYF